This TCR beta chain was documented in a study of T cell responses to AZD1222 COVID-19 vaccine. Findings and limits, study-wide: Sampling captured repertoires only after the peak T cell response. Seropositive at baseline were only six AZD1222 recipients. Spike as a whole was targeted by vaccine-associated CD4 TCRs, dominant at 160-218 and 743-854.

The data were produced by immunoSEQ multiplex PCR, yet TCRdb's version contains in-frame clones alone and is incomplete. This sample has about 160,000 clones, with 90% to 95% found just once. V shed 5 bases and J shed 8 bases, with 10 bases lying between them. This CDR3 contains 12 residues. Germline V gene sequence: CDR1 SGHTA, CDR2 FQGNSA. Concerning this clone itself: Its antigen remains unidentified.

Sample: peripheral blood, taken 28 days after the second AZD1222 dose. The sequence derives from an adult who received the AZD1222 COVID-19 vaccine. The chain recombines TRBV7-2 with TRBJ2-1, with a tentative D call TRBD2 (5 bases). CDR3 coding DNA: TGTGCCAGCAGCCGAACTAGACATGAGCAGTTCTTC. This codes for CASSRTRHEQFF.